The T cell receptor (beta chain) under discussion was sequenced for a study of blood T cells in healthy people across ages. The study's findings and limits: A roughly linear age-dependent decrease characterized TCR beta diversity per million T cells.

As to this clonotype: Its antigen is as yet unknown.

Sample-barcoded 5' priming and a J-beta primer mix drove a second PCR of about 7 to 11 cycles. Using its own MiXCR run on the 5' RACE reads, TCRdb lists one record per CDR3 protein. The sample includes about 1.1 million distinct CDR3 sequences, under 40% seen only once; the top ten take roughly 13%. The germline gives CDR1 MNHEY, CDR2 SMNVEV (reference sequence). The CDR3 runs to 15 residues. V was clipped by 5 bases and J by 7 bases, with 15 bases between them. The sequencing input was blood. The genes are TRBV27 and TRBJ1-6; no clear D gene. The receptor's source is a man between 18 and 35 years old in good health. The CDR3 nucleotides are TGTGCCAGCAGTCCCCGGGGAGGAACAAATTCACCCCTCCACTTT. This encodes CASSPRGGTNSPLHF.